The source of this T cell receptor beta chain is a study of blood T cells in healthy people across ages. Using a J-beta primer mix together with a sample-barcoded 5' primer, a second PCR was run for roughly 7 to 12 cycles. All cDNA molecules were each tagged by a template-switch adaptor with 12 random nucleotides. Researchers report that each sample yielded at least 2.5 million CDR3-containing paired-end reads. TCRdb recomputed calls from the 5' RACE reads with MiXCR, one row per CDR3 protein. The table records around 1,000,000 distinct CDR3 sequences, 35% to 40% of them present only once. This clonotype was observed a few times. The germline V gene encodes CDR1 MGHRA and CDR2 YSYEKL. The CDR3 runs to 16 residues.

The clonotype originates from a man between 18 and 29 years old in good health. The chain joins TRBV4-1 to TRBJ2-7, with 7 nucleotides matching TRBD2. Matching the DNA end better, TRBJ2-5 makes the J call doubtful. The source material was blood. CDR3 in amino acids: CASSQEVKRGPMTQYF. CDR3 DNA sequence: TGCGCCAGCAGCCAAGAGGTCAAGCGGGGTCCCATGACCCAGTACTTC.